What follows are 27 T cell receptor beta chains derived from one specimen sequenced in a study of T cell responses to AZD1222 COVID-19 vaccine. The repertoire was sequenced with immunoSEQ multiplex PCR; TCRdb's copy has only in-frame clones and lacks some. The sample yields 110,000 to 150,000 clones, about 93% seen once. Sequenced material: peripheral blood, taken on day 0 of AZD1222 vaccination. Receptor source: an adult in good health.

This clone was detected a few times. The chain recombines TRBV27 with TRBJ2-3; 8 bases align to TRBD2. The J segment lost 0 bases and the V segment lost 0 bases, leaving 5 bases of the junction unmatched. The CDR3 length is 17 residues. Germline CDR1 reads MNHEY; CDR2 reads SMNVEV (reference sequence). The CDR3 DNA reads as TGTGCCAGCAGTTTATCCTCGGGGGGGACTAGCACAGATACGCAGTATTTT. Residues: CASSLSSGGTSTDTQYF.

The genes are TRBV18 and TRBJ1-2; 8 bases agree with TRBD1. Germline V gene data show CDR1 as KGHSH and CDR2 as LQKENI. J was trimmed by 5 bases and V by 6 bases; bases with no gene match: 5. The CDR3 is 13 amino acids. CDR3 region: CASSPQGAYGYTF. The CDR3 region has the DNA TGTGCCAGCTCGCCCCAGGGGGCGTATGGCTACACCTTC.

This clone was seen a handful of times. The chain is built from TRBV28 and TRBJ2-3; D remains unclear. Looked up from germline, CDR1 is MDHEN and CDR2 is SYDVKM. V lost 6 bases to trimming and J lost 4 bases, with 11 bases between them. CDR3 size: 13 residues. The CDR3 region has the DNA TGTGCCAGCAGCCGGTCGGGCGCAGATACGCAGTATTTT. It codes for CASSRSGADTQYF.

Only a few counts were recorded for this clone. J is TRBJ1-2 and V is TRBV28; 7 bases agree with TRBD1. The CDR3 loop spans 14 amino acids. Germline lookup yields CDR1 MDHEN and CDR2 SYDVKM. The V segment lost 7 bases and the J segment 4 bases; nucleotides outside the gene matches: 9. The CDR3 DNA is TGTGCCAGCACCCTCGGAGACAGGGCCTATGGCTACACCTTC. Its translation is CASTLGDRAYGYTF.

The chain recombines TRBV11-2 with TRBJ2-3; D call uncertain. V dropped 3 bases and J dropped 5 bases, with 15 bases sitting between them. The CDR3 is 15 amino acids. The germline CDR1 and CDR2 sequences are SGHAT and FQNNGV. Written as DNA, the CDR3 is TGTGCCAGCAGCTTCTCAGCCCTTCCCTTAGATACGCAGTATTTT. Protein product: CASSFSALPLDTQYF.

The chain employs TRBV19 and TRBJ2-3, with D unresolved. The germline V and J ends were trimmed by 1 base and 3 bases, with 11 bases remaining between them. Germline-derived CDR1 and CDR2 are LNHDA and SQIVND (reference sequence). The CDR3 extends over 15 amino acids. In nucleotides, the CDR3 is TGTGCCAGTAGTATAGCTGGGCGTGGAACAGATACGCAGTATTTT. It translates to CASSIAGRGTDTQYF.

This chain uses TRBV6-6 with TRBJ2-2; D is undetermined. The CDR3 consists of 13 residues. The V and J ends lost 5 bases and 7 bases respectively, with 11 bases between them. The germline gives CDR1 MNHNY, CDR2 SVGAGI (reference sequence). CDR3 in amino acids: CASSTLDYGELFF. The CDR3 nucleotides read TGTGCCAGCAGTACCCTTGATTACGGGGAGCTGTTTTTT.

The rearrangement uses TRBV30 and TRBJ1-2, with TRBD1 identical over 9 bases. Germline CDR1 GTSNPN, CDR2 SVGIG (reference sequence). The CDR3 contains 13 residues. Trimming removed 4 bases from V and 8 bases from J; junction bases left unmatched: 8. The CDR3 DNA sequence: TGTGCCTGGACCGAGGACAGGGGCTTGGGCTACACCTTC. Its translation: CAWTEDRGLGYTF. The variable domain in full, with the rest retrieved from reference TRBV30 and TRBJ1-2, is SQTIHQWPATLVQPVGSPLSLECTVEGTSNPNLYWYRQAAGRGLQLLFYSVGIGQISSEVPQNLSASRPQDRQFILSSKKLLLSDSGFYLCAWTEDRGLGYTFGSGTRLTVV.

This clone showed up just a few times. V is TRBV4-2 and J is TRBJ2-7; TRBD1 aligns across 9 bases. V was pared by 1 base and J by 5 bases, with 3 bases of the junction left unmatched. Germline V gene lookup returns CDR1 LGHNA and CDR2 YNFKEQ. The CDR3 consists of 14 residues. CDR3 in DNA: TGTGCCAGCAGCCAAGTGGGACAGGGCCACGAGCAGTACTTC. Encoded protein: CASSQVGQGHEQYF.

The V and J genes are TRBV5-4 and TRBJ1-4, with D maybe TRBD1 (5 bases). V lost 3 bases to trimming and J lost 5 bases, with 11 bases between them. CDR3 length: 14 amino acids. CDR1 and CDR2 (germline): SGHNT, YYREEE (reference sequence). The CDR3 loop reads CASSSAKGNEKLFF. CDR3 nucleotides: TGTGCCAGCAGCTCCGCGAAGGGGAATGAAAAACTGTTTTTT.

The chain links TRBV2 to TRBJ1-4; no clear D. The germline V gene has CDR1 SNHLY and CDR2 FYNNEI. Between the trimmed V and J ends, which lost 6 bases and 4 bases, there was a span of 12 bases. The CDR3 is 14 residues long. CDR3 region: CASSETLGNEKLFF. The CDR3 DNA reads as TGTGCCAGCAGCGAGACTTTAGGTAATGAAAAACTGTTTTTT.

Only one count was recorded for this clone. This chain links TRBV6-6 with TRBJ1-3; tentative D call: TRBD1 (5 bases). CDR1 and CDR2 (germline): MNHNY, SVGAGI (reference sequence). CDR3 length equals 20 residues. Trimming shortened V by 5 bases and J by 1 base, and 27 bases separated the two germline ends. In DNA, the CDR3 is TGTGCCAGCAGTCGATACGGGACTTTCAGGCGCAACCCATCTGGAAACACCATATATTTT. Protein: CASSRYGTFRRNPSGNTIYF.

For the CDR3, the DNA is TGTGCCAGCAGAGGGGCCCCGGGGGGGCCCCAAGAGACCCAGTACTTC. Translating gives CASRGAPGGPQETQYF. The rearrangement links TRBV25-1 to TRBJ2-5; the match to TRBD2 covers 8 bases. Trimming took 6 bases from V and 1 from J; bases not matched to a gene: 10. This CDR3 comprises 16 residues. Germline V lookup: CDR1 MGHDK, CDR2 SYGVNS.

J is TRBJ2-2 and V is TRBV6-5, with TRBD2 matching 7 bases. The V gene's germline CDR1 is MNHEY and CDR2 SVGAGI. This CDR3 is 16 amino acids long. J lost 4 bases, V lost 2 bases, and 7 bases had no gene match. DNA of the CDR3: TGTGCCAGCAGTTACGGTGGGGGGGTTCTCACCGGGGAGCTGTTTTTT. Amino acid sequence: CASSYGGGVLTGELFF.

The V call is TRBV5-1, the J call TRBJ1-5; D is perhaps TRBD1 (6 bases). The CDR3 contains 14 residues. V was pared by 0 bases and J by 6 bases, with 10 bases between. Germline CDR1 and CDR2: SGHRS and YFSETQ. CDR3 loop: CASSLDRAGQPQHF. The DNA for the CDR3 is TGCGCCAGCAGCTTGGACAGGGCGGGTCAGCCCCAGCATTTT.

In this sample, this clone turned up a few times. This CDR3 fails to terminate in the conserved phenylalanine or tryptophan, so it likely reflects a read error. It is unclear where the CDR3 begins or ends on the DNA, so no DNA is shown, and the CDR3 is as TCRdb lists it. This chain connects TRBV23-1 to TRBJ1-1. TRBV23-1 is reported as an ORF; its role is uncertain. The CDR3 numbers 9 amino acids, ends counted. The CDR3 sequence: CASKQHGGA.

The gene calls are TRBV10-3 and TRBJ1-2; tentative D call: TRBD1 (6 bases). Germline assignment: CDR1 ENHRY and CDR2 SYGVKD. This CDR3 is 14 amino acids long. Trimming took off 4 bases at V and 3 bases at J, with 12 bases between the two ends. The DNA of the CDR3 is TGTGCCATCAGTGGGACAGAGCTATACTATGGCTACACCTTC. Amino acid sequence: CAISGTELYYGYTF.

J is TRBJ2-7 and V is TRBV11-2; D is unclear. Germline CDR1 SGHAT, CDR2 FQNNGV. CDR3 length: 17 amino acids. The V gene lost 0 bases and the J gene lost 3 bases, with 18 bases spanning the gap. DNA of the CDR3: TGTGCCAGCAGCTTAGATTCGTCACCCCGGACCCGCTACGAGCAGTACTTC. The encoded protein is CASSLDSSPRTRYEQYF.

The chain links TRBV5-6 to TRBJ2-7; 9 positions match TRBD1. From germline, CDR1 is SGHDT and CDR2 YYEEEE. With V trimmed by 2 bases and J by 3 bases, 9 bases remained unmatched. This CDR3 has 16 residues. In DNA form, the CDR3 reads TGTGCCAGCAGCTTTTTTACACAGGGGGCCAACTACGAGCAGTACTTC. Translation: CASSFFTQGANYEQYF.

V is TRBV19 and J is TRBJ1-3, with no clear D. Per germline, CDR1 LNHDA and CDR2 SQIVND (reference sequence). V was pared by 3 bases and J by 0 bases, with 6 bases between. This CDR3 has 14 amino acids. In nucleotides, the CDR3 is TGTGCCAGTAGTATCGTACACTCTGGAAACACCATATATTTT. It yields the protein CASSIVHSGNTIYF.

The chain links TRBV5-1 to TRBJ1-2; D perhaps matches TRBD1 (5 bases). The V end was cut by 4 bases, the J end by 4 bases, with 23 bases between. The V gene's germline CDR1 is SGHRS and CDR2 YFSETQ. This CDR3 is built from 17 residues. Written as DNA, the CDR3 is TGCGCCAGCAGCCTAACCGGGACGGAAGCTTTGAGCTATGGCTACACCTTC. It yields the protein CASSLTGTEALSYGYTF.

The V and J genes are TRBV19 and TRBJ2-2; a weak D match, TRBD1 (6 bases). Germline CDR1 is LNHDA and CDR2 is SQIVND (reference sequence). CDR3 length: 14 residues. V was cut by 6 bases and J by 0 bases, with 8 bases left in between. CDR3 bases: TGTGCCAGTAGGAACAGGGCGAACACCGGGGAGCTGTTTTTT. Translating gives CASRNRANTGELFF.

The chain combines TRBV24-1 with TRBJ2-1; 7 bases map to TRBD2. Germline V gives CDR1 KGHDR, CDR2 SFDVKD. J gave up 6 bases and V 6 bases, and 7 bases lay outside the gene matches. This CDR3 is built from 14 residues. The CDR3 coding sequence is TGTGCCACCAGTCGCGGGGGTAGCCTCAATGAGCAGTTCTTC. Protein sequence: CATSRGGSLNEQFF.

This sequence joins TRBV29-1 and TRBJ1-1; possible D gene TRBD1, 6 bases. Germline assignment: CDR1 SQVTM and CDR2 ANQGSEA. The length of the CDR3 is 13 residues. The V and J ends lost 5 bases and 0 bases respectively, with 10 bases between them. This chain's CDR3 is CSVRDRLNTEAFF. The DNA of the CDR3 is TGCAGCGTTCGAGACAGGTTGAACACTGAAGCTTTCTTT.

CDR3 sequence: CASSRGQGAYEQFF. The CDR3 DNA reads TGTGCCAGCAGTCGAGGACAGGGGGCTTATGAGCAGTTCTTC. The rearrangement joins TRBV6-6 to TRBJ2-1; 11 bases fit TRBD1. The V gene's germline CDR1 is MNHNY and CDR2 SVGAGI (reference sequence). There are 14 residues in the CDR3. V lost 5 bases to trimming and J lost 8 bases; unmatched junction nucleotides: 5.

The rearrangement uses TRBV25-1 and TRBJ1-6; no reliable D call. This CDR3 is 14 amino acids long. The germline V gene encodes CDR1 MGHDK and CDR2 SYGVNS. The V and J ends lost 2 bases and 12 bases respectively, with 14 bases between them. CDR3 sequence: CASSEQVAAGPLHF. CDR3 nucleotides: TGTGCCAGCAGTGAACAGGTGGCGGCGGGACCCCTCCACTTT.

This clone was found once. V is TRBV7-2 and J is TRBJ2-3; 12 bases fit TRBD2. The CDR3 covers 18 residues. The germline CDR1 and CDR2 sequences are SGHTA and FQGNSA. V trimming: 4 bases; J trimming: 5 bases; junction bases outside the gene matches: 13. CDR3 sequence (DNA): TGTGCCAGCAGCTCCAGGGGGACTAGCGGGCGAAGGAGAGATACGCAGTATTTT. Amino acids: CASSSRGTSGRRRDTQYF.